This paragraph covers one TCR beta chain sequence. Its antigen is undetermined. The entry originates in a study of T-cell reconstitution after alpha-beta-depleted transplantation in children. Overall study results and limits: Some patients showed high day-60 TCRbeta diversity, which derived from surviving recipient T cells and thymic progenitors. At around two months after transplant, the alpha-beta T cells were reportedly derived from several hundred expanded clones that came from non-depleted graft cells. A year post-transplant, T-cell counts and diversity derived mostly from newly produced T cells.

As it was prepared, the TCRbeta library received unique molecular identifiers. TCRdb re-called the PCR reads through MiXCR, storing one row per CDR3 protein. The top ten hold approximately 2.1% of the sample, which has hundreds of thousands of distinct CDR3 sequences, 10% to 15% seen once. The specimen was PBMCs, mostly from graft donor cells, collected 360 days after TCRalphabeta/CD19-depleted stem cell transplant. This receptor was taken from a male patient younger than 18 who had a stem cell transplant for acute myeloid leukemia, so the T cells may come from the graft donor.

As DNA, the CDR3 is TGCAGCGTTGAAAGGGGGATTTCCAACGAGCAGTACTTC. This gives the protein CSVERGISNEQYF. The gene calls are TRBV29-1 and TRBJ2-7; D is perhaps TRBD1 (6 bases). Germline V CDR1 and CDR2: SQVTM, ANQGSEA. This CDR3 has 13 amino acids. Trimming shortened V by 2 bases and J by 5 bases, and 13 bases separated the two germline ends.